Following are 8 T cell receptor beta chains from one sample sequenced in a study of hypomethylating agent response in myelodysplastic syndrome. The method was immunoSEQ multiplex PCR; TCRdb's version includes in-frame clones alone and lacks a portion of them. The table has about 4,500 clones, over 75% seen once; the top ten hold more than 7.5%. The source material was bone marrow, sampled before or after starting hypomethylating agent treatment for myelodysplastic syndrome (not recorded which). Every receptor here comes from a human donor with myelodysplastic syndrome.

The chain links TRBV6-5 to TRBJ1-2, with TRBD1 as a possible D gene (6 bases). The CDR3 runs 12 residues. Trimming stripped 6 bases from V and 5 bases from J, with 10 bases between. Germline V gene data show CDR1 as MNHEY and CDR2 as SVGAGI. CDR3 sequence: CASRAQGYGYTF. The DNA for the CDR3 is TGTGCCAGCAGGGCTCAGGGGTATGGCTACACCTTC.

The gene calls are TRBV25-1 and TRBJ2-1; D unresolved. Germline V gene lookup returns CDR1 MGHDK and CDR2 SYGVNS. CDR3 length: 12 residues. Trimming cost V 6 bases and J 2 bases, with 5 bases left between them. As DNA, the CDR3 is TGTGCCAGCAGGCGGACCTACAATGAGCAGTTCTTC. Protein: CASRRTYNEQFF. Supplemented by reference TRBV25-1 and TRBJ2-1, the full variable domain reads EADIYQTPRYLVIGTGKKITLECSQTMGHDKMYWYQQDPGMELHLIHYSYGVNSTEKGDLSSESTVSRIRTEHFPLTLESARPSHTSQYLCASRRTYNEQFFGPGTRLTVL.

The chain employs TRBV28 and TRBJ1-1; no clear D. The CDR3 extends over 11 amino acids. Germline-derived CDR1 and CDR2 are MDHEN and SYDVKM. Trimming shortened V by 10 bases and J by 3 bases, and 9 bases separated the two germline ends. In DNA, the CDR3 is TGTGCCACCTATATTGACACTGAAGCTTTCTTT. Protein sequence: CATYIDTEAFF. Full variable domain (remainder filled in from reference TRBV28 and TRBJ1-1): DVKVTQSSRYLVKRTGEKVFLECVQDMDHENMFWYRQDPGLGLRLIYFSYDVKMKEKGDIPEGYSVSREKKERFSLILESASTNQTSMYLCATYIDTEAFFGQGTRLTVV.

In its sample, this clone was seen a few times. The gene calls are TRBV7-8 and TRBJ2-7; no clear D gene. The CDR3 sequence is 15 residues long. The V end lost 6 bases, the J end lost 3 bases, and 18 bases lay between the germline ends. Germline CDR1 SGHVS, CDR2 FQNEAQ. The CDR3 loop reads CASRSRTGKDYEQYF. The CDR3 nucleotides read TGTGCCAGCAGATCAAGGACCGGAAAAGACTACGAGCAGTACTTC.

The chain carries TRBV19 and TRBJ1-2; 10 positions agree with TRBD1. Per the germline V gene, CDR1 is LNHDA and CDR2 is SQIVND (reference sequence). There are 15 residues in the CDR3. Trimming removed 3 bases from V and 7 bases from J; junction bases left unmatched: 8. The DNA of the CDR3 is TGTGCCAGTAGTATCCCGGGACAGGGGACGGCTGGCTACACCTTC. This gives the protein CASSIPGQGTAGYTF.

The V call is TRBV4-3, the J call TRBJ1-6; D unresolved. Germline assignment: CDR1 LGHNA and CDR2 YSLEER. CDR3 length: 16 residues. V shed 1 base and J shed 9 bases, with 16 bases lying between them. CDR3 coding DNA: TGCGCCAGCAGCCAAGGGACGGAGGGAGGGATTTCACCCCTCCACTTT. Translating it yields CASSQGTEGGISPLHF.

The chain combines TRBV25-1 with TRBJ1-2; D is unresolved. V shed 2 bases and J shed 2 bases, with 6 bases lying between them. This CDR3 is 13 amino acids long. The germline V gene encodes CDR1 MGHDK and CDR2 SYGVNS. The CDR3 coding sequence is TGTGCCAGCAGTGAAACATACAACTATGGCTACACCTTC. Translating it yields CASSETYNYGYTF.

This clone was seen only once. This chain links TRBV10-3 with TRBJ2-2; TRBD1 agrees at 7 bases. The CDR3 is made up of 18 amino acids. The V and J ends lost 6 bases and 3 bases, in that order; junction bases with no gene match: 16. Per the germline V gene, CDR1 is ENHRY and CDR2 is SYGVKD. The DNA for the CDR3 is TGTGCCATCAGCGACGGAAAAGGGGGCTGGCGGGACACCGGGGAGCTGTTTTTT. Translating it yields CAISDGKGGWRDTGELFF.